The rows below give T cell receptor beta chains drawn from one sample of a study of cytomegalovirus exposure and HLA in healthy donors. Data came from immunoSEQ multiplex PCR; TCRdb stores just in-frame clones and leaves some out. The repertoire holds about 180,000 clones, with 75% to 85% as singletons. Material: PBMCs. These receptor sequences come from a girl aged 2-10 years in good health and CMV-seropositive. The CDR3 runs from the conserved cysteine through the conserved F or W. D genes are given only for firm matches. Clone size, where shown, is once, few, many, or a class for clones that have expanded.

abundance	d_gene	len	v_gene	j_gene	CDR3nt	CDR3aa
NA	TRBD1	16	TRBV5-1	TRBJ2-1	TGCGCCAGCAGCCCTTTACTATGGGACAGGGAAAATGAGCAGTTCTTC	CASSPLLWDRENEQFF
NA	TRBD2	17	TRBV5-3	TRBJ2-4	TGTGCCAGAAGCTTGGTTGCTAGCGGGAGGGCCACAGACATTCAGTACTTC	CARSLVASGRATDIQYF
NA	TRBD2	16	TRBV13	TRBJ2-1	TGTGCCAGCAGCCGACTAGCGGGAGACGGCTACAATGAGCAGTTCTTC	CASSRLAGDGYNEQFF
NA	TRBD1	17	TRBV11-2	TRBJ2-3	TGTGCCAGCAGCCCACCCGATGGGGACAGGAGCACAGATACGCAGTATTTT	CASSPPDGDRSTDTQYF
NA	NA	13	TRBV19	TRBJ2-1	TGTGCCAGTAGTATATCTGGGGGGACTGAGCAGTTCTTC	CASSISGGTEQFF
NA	TRBD2	12	TRBV4-1	TRBJ2-7	TGCGCCAGCAGCCGCATAGGACTAGCGAGAACTTTC	CASSRIGLARTF
few	NA	15	TRBV19	TRBJ1-6	TGTGCCAGTAGTATTGGTAGGGGCCGCAGTTCACCCCTCCACTTT	CASSIGRGRSSPLHF
NA	TRBD1	15	TRBV28	TRBJ1-2	TGTGCCAGCAGCCTCCGGGACAGGGGGGGCTATGGCTACACCTTC	CASSLRDRGGYGYTF
NA	NA	13	TRBV2	TRBJ1-5	TGTGCCAGCAGTGGGGAGGCGAATCAGCCCCAGCATTTT	CASSGEANQPQHF
NA	NA	14	TRBV28	TRBJ1-1	TGTGCCAGCAGTATCCTGGGGCCCAACACTGAAGCTTTCTTT	CASSILGPNTEAFF
NA	TRBD1	15	TRBV13	TRBJ1-2	TGTGCCAGCAGCACCGACAGGGGGTTCGAATATGGCTACACCTTC	CASSTDRGFEYGYTF
NA	TRBD2	16	TRBV29-1	TRBJ2-7	TGCAGCGTTGGGGAATTGTACGGGACTAGCTCCTACGAGCAGTACTTC	CSVGELYGTSSYEQYF
NA	NA	15	TRBV5-1	TRBJ2-3	TGCGCCAGCAGCCAGCGGCCAGGTTCTAAAGATACGCAGTATTTT	CASSQRPGSKDTQYF
NA	NA	15	TRBV5-4	TRBJ2-2	TGTGCCAGCAGCGAACCGGGTCAGAACACCGGGGAGCTGTTTTTT	CASSEPGQNTGELFF
NA	TRBD2	15	TRBV7-9	TRBJ2-7	TGTGCCACGGGACTAGCGGGGGGGGGTCTCTACGAGCAGTACTTC	CATGLAGGGLYEQYF
NA	TRBD2	15	TRBV14	TRBJ2-1	TGTGCCAACAGCCAAGATCCTAGCGGGAGCGATGAGCAGTTCTTC	CANSQDPSGSDEQFF
NA	NA	13	TRBV6-1	TRBJ2-2	TGTGCCAGCAGTGAAACAGGGACCGGGGAGCTGTTTTTT	CASSETGTGELFF
NA	TRBD1	14	TRBV28	TRBJ2-7	TGTGCCAGCACCACGGGACAGCCTTGGGGGGAGCAGTACTTC	CASTTGQPWGEQYF
NA	TRBD2	17	TRBV6-1	TRBJ2-3	TGTGCCAGCAGTGTCTCCCCGACTAGCGGGAGGGCGCGAACGCAGTATTTT	CASSVSPTSGRARTQYF
NA	NA	12	TRBV28	TRBJ2-3	TGTGCCAGCAGGACTCGCACAGATACGCAGTATTTT	CASRTRTDTQYF
few	NA	18	TRBV25-1	TRBJ2-1	TGTGCCAGCAGTGAAAGTGTTGTGGGGCGGAGATCCTACAATGAGCAGTTCTTC	CASSESVVGRRSYNEQFF
NA	NA	15	TRBV5-1	TRBJ1-1	TGCGCCAGCAGCTTGGCCCCAGGGATCGACACTGAAGCTTTCTTT	CASSLAPGIDTEAFF
NA	NA	14	TRBV6-6	TRBJ2-7	TGTGCCAGCAGTTACCCCCACAGTCCATACGAGCAGTACTTC	CASSYPHSPYEQYF
once	NA	15	TRBV7-9	TRBJ2-7	TGTGCCAGCAGCACTCCGGACAGAGGCTACTACGAGCAGTACTTC	CASSTPDRGYYEQYF
NA	TRBD2	13	TRBV28	TRBJ2-1	TGTGCCAGCGGCCCGGGAGGGCCAAGGGAGCAGTTCTTC	CASGPGGPREQFF
NA	TRBD2	15	TRBV19	TRBJ2-3	TGTGCCAGTAGTAAAACGGGAGGGCGCGCAGATACGCAGTATTTT	CASSKTGGRADTQYF
NA	NA	15	TRBV7-2	TRBJ1-4	TGTGCCAGCAGCTTAGGGCCAGGGGCGACTGAAAAACTGTTTTTT	CASSLGPGATEKLFF
NA	TRBD1	17	TRBV9	TRBJ1-6	TGTGCCAGCAGCGTAGCTCTCGGACAGGGGGGGAATTCACCCCTCCACTTT	CASSVALGQGGNSPLHF
few	TRBD1	15	TRBV10-3	TRBJ1-5	TGTGCCATCAGTGTTGGGACAGTTAGCAATCAGCCCCAGCATTTT	CAISVGTVSNQPQHF
NA	NA	12	TRBV7-2	TRBJ1-6	TGTGCCAGCAGTCCAGGGTTAGCACCCCTCCACTTT	CASSPGLAPLHF
NA	TRBD2	16	TRBV9	TRBJ2-2	TGTGCCAGCAGCGTAGTAGCGGGAGGGTTTGGCGGGGAGCTGTTTTTT	CASSVVAGGFGGELFF
once	TRBD1	15	TRBV6-1	TRBJ1-1	TGTGCCAGCAGTGACGGGGACAGGGGGCACACTGAAGCTTTCTTT	CASSDGDRGHTEAFF
NA	TRBD2	16	TRBV10-3	TRBJ2-7	TGTGCCATCAGTGATAGCGGGAGGGCCTTGTCCTACGAGCAGTACTTC	CAISDSGRALSYEQYF
few	TRBD1	16	TRBV25-1	TRBJ1-6	TGTGCCAGCAGTGATCCCGACAGGGGGAGTAATTCACCCCTCCACTTT	CASSDPDRGSNSPLHF
NA	TRBD2	14	TRBV5-4	TRBJ2-1	TGTGCCAGCAGCCGGGACTACCAGTCGAATGAGCAGTTCTTC	CASSRDYQSNEQFF
NA	TRBD1	15	TRBV7-9	TRBJ2-5	TGTGCCAGCAGCTTAACGACAGGGCCCCAAGAGACCCAGTACTTC	CASSLTTGPQETQYF
few	NA	16	TRBV6-1	TRBJ1-5	TGTGCCAGCAGTGAATTAAGCAGGGGTTTACGTCAGCCCCAGCATTTT	CASSELSRGLRQPQHF
NA	NA	13	TRBV29-1	TRBJ2-2	TGCAGCGCGAAGGAGTCTCGTACCGGGGAGCTGTTTTTT	CSAKESRTGELFF
NA	NA	13	TRBV9	TRBJ2-3	TGTGCCAGCAGCGACCGACAGGCGGATACGCAGTATTTT	CASSDRQADTQYF
NA	NA	14	TRBV27	TRBJ1-1	TGTGCCAGCAGACGGGATACCATGAACACTGAAGCTTTCTTT	CASRRDTMNTEAFF
NA	NA	13	TRBV7-8	TRBJ2-7	TGTGCCAGCAGCTCCGGCGGATCCTACGAGCAGTACTTC	CASSSGGSYEQYF
once	TRBD2	19	TRBV9	TRBJ2-5	TGTGCCAGCAGCCCGGGACTACACTCCTCTAACAAGGTGGGGTCAGCCCAGTACTTC	CASSPGLHSSNKVGSAQYF
NA	TRBD1	15	TRBV5-1	TRBJ1-2	TGCGCCAGCAGTATCGGACAGGGGGCTTCCTATGGCTACACCTTC	CASSIGQGASYGYTF
few	TRBD1	15	TRBV7-6	TRBJ1-1	TGTGCCAGCAGCTTAGACTCAGGGGGTTTCACTGAAGCTTTCTTT	CASSLDSGGFTEAFF
NA	NA	15	TRBV7-6	TRBJ2-7	TGTGCCAGCAGCCCGGACGACAGCCGCAGCTACGAGCAGTACTTC	CASSPDDSRSYEQYF
once	TRBD1	21	TRBV5-1	TRBJ1-5	TGCGCCAGCAGCCCCGGTCCTCTTCCAGGGGGTACGACCAAGAGCAATCAGCCCCAGCATTTT	CASSPGPLPGGTTKSNQPQHF
NA	TRBD1	15	TRBV5-4	TRBJ2-1	TGTGCCAGCAGCTTGGACAGGGGGAGATACAATGAGCAGTTCTTC	CASSLDRGRYNEQFF
once	NA	15	TRBV9	TRBJ1-2	TGTGCCAGCAGCCCACGGACAGCAAGTAAAAATGGCTACACCTTC	CASSPRTASKNGYTF
once	NA	14	TRBV7-3	TRBJ2-1	TGTGCCAGCAGCTCGGGACTGAGATCGAATGAGCAGTTCTTC	CASSSGLRSNEQFF
NA	TRBD1	14	TRBV29-1	TRBJ1-2	TGCAGCGTTGAGTACATGACAGGGGGCCTTGGCTACACCTTC	CSVEYMTGGLGYTF